This TCR beta chain was captured by sequencing in a study of blood T cell repertoires in COVID-19. Using immunoSEQ multiplex PCR, the repertoire was profiled, and TCRdb retains in-frame clones only, with some absent. The sample lists approximately 200,000 clones, 75% to 85% occurring once. Input material: PBMCs or T cells enriched from blood (not recorded which). The TCR originated in a man aged 35-49 years who had recovered from COVID-19.

The CDR3 loop reads CASSLGGQENQPQHF. CDR3 DNA: TGCGCCAGCAGCTTGGGAGGGCAGGAAAATCAGCCCCAGCATTTT. The chain employs TRBV5-1 and TRBJ1-5; D gene ambiguous. This CDR3 is 15 amino acids long. V lost 0 bases and J lost 4, with 11 bases in between. Germline V gene lookup returns CDR1 SGHRS and CDR2 YFSETQ.